This TCR beta chain was sequenced in a study of blood T cell repertoires in COVID-19. Study details: COVID-19 samples, acute and convalescent, were from the United States, Italy and Spain.

This CDR3 comprises 15 residues. Germline V gene sequence: CDR1 SEHNR, CDR2 FQNEAQ (reference sequence). V dropped 4 bases and J dropped 10; count of bases not matched to a gene: 10. TCRdb's table, derived via immunoSEQ multiplex PCR, lists solely in-frame clones and lacks some. The sample carries a few hundred thousand clones, under 90% recorded once. Participant ages covered 18 to 89 years across 20 to 25 US areas. Sequenced input: PBMCs or T cells enriched from blood (not recorded which). The receptor was isolated from a woman younger than 30 who had recovered from COVID-19. The J gene is TRBJ2-1, the V gene TRBV7-9; 10 bases map to TRBD1. As DNA, the CDR3 is TGTGCCAGCAGCTCCCGGGACAGGGGATTGGTCGAGCAGTTCTTC. Translation: CASSSRDRGLVEQFF.